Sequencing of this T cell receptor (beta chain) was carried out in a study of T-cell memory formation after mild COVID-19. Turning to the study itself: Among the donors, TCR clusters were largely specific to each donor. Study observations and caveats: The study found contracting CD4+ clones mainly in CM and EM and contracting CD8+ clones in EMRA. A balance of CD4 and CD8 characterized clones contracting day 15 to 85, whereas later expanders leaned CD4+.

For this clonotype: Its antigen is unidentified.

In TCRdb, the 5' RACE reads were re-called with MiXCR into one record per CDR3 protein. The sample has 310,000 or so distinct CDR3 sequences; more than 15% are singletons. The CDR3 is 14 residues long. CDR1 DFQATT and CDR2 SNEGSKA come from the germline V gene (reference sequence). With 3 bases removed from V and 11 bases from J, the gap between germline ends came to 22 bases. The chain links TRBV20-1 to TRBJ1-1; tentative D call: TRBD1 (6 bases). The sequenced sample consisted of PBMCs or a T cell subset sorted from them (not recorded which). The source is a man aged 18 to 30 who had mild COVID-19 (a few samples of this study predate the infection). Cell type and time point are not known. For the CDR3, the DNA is TGCAGTGCTAGGGCCAGACAGGCCTTGGGAGGGGCTTTCTTT. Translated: CSARARQALGGAFF.